This TCR beta chain was recorded in a study of cytomegalovirus exposure and HLA in healthy donors. Regarding the study as a whole: V segments that were indistinguishable, TRBV6-2 and TRBV6-3 among them, were omitted from analysis. With high specificity and sensitivity, the classifier reportedly diagnosed cytomegalovirus status.

When sampled, the donors appeared nominally healthy, though they likely had unrecorded immune exposures. Germline CDR1 and CDR2: SGHNT and YYREEE (reference sequence). The CDR3 runs 13 residues. V lost 7 bases and J lost 7, with 14 bases in between. In this sample, this clone turned up a few times. Its matching antigen is unknown. PCR primers comprised 60 Vbeta and 13 Jbeta primers. In the authors' workflow: Per a later analysis, the number of unique TCR beta chains was about 80 million, of which roughly 10 million were shared. The repertoire was sequenced with immunoSEQ multiplex PCR; TCRdb's copy has only in-frame clones and lacks some. That table supplies the V and J calls and clone size; D and trimming were determined from the DNA. The sample has fewer than 250,000 clones; roughly four fifths are singletons.

The chain is built from TRBV5-4 and TRBJ1-4; a possible D gene is TRBD1 (5 bases). Sequencing was carried out using PBMCs. The clonotype was recovered from a woman aged 50 to 60 in good health and CMV-seropositive. The CDR3 DNA follows: TGTGCCAGCCGGGAGAGGGGAGTTGAAAAACTGTTTTTT. It is translated as CASRERGVEKLFF.